One sample yielded the 3 T cell receptor beta chains listed below, sequenced in a study of T cells in Graves' hyperthyroidism and ophthalmopathy. RNA transcripts provided the source from which TCR beta CDR3 regions were amplified. The HTBI primer set was used in a first-round RT-PCR of the TCR CDR3. TCRdb reanalysed the multiplex PCR reads using MiXCR and keeps one entry per CDR3 protein. Of under 350,000 distinct CDR3 sequences in the sample, roughly a fifth were seen once. Sequenced: blood. The receptor set was obtained from a woman between 45 and 60 years old with Graves' hyperthyroidism.

This clonotype was seen at least ten times. In DNA form, the CDR3 reads TGTGCCAGCACCGGACCCAACCAGGTCGGGCAGCCCCAGCATTTT. Translating it yields CASTGPNQVGQPQHF. This sequence joins TRBV28 and TRBJ1-5; D not resolved. The CDR3 sequence is 15 residues long. Germline lookup yields CDR1 MDHEN and CDR2 SYDVKM. The V gene lost 7 bases and the J gene lost 7 bases, with 20 bases spanning the gap.

The chain employs TRBV27 and TRBJ2-7; possibly TRBD1 or TRBD2 for D (5 bases each). Looked up from germline, CDR1 is MNHEY and CDR2 is SMNVEV (reference sequence). The V gene lost 5 bases and the J gene lost 1 base, with 12 bases spanning the gap. This CDR3 contains 14 residues. The CDR3 bases are TGTGCCAGCAGTCCCTCGGGACCGTCCTACGAGCAGTACTTC. Translation: CASSPSGPSYEQYF.

This clonotype was seen many times. This chain connects TRBV29-1 to TRBJ1-1; 8 positions match TRBD1. Losses at the gene ends were 5 bases for V and 8 bases for J; bases not matched to a gene: 7. Germline CDR1 SQVTM, CDR2 ANQGSEA. This CDR3 region has 12 residues. The CDR3: CSVTGQGEEAFF. CDR3 nucleotides: TGCAGCGTTACTGGACAGGGAGAGGAAGCTTTCTTT.